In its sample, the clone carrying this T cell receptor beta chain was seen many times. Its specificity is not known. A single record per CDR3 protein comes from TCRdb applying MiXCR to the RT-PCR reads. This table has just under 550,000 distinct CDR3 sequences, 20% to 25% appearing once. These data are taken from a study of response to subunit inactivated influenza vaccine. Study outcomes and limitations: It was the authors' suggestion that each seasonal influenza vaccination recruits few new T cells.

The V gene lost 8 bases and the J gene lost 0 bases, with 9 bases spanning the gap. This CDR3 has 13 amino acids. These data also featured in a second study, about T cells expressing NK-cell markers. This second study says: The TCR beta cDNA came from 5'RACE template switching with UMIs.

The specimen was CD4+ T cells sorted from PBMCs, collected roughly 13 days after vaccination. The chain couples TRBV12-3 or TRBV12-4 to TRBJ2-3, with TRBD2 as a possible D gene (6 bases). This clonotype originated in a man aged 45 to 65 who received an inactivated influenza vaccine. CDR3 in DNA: TGTGCCAGCGACAGCGGGAGCACAGATACGCAGTATTTT. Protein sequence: CASDSGSTDTQYF.